A selection of T cell receptor beta chains follows, all from one sample in a study of vaccination and CD4 T cells after COVID-19. No cognate antigen is known for these TCRs. MiXCR, applied by TCRdb to the PCR reads, yields one record per CDR3 protein. The table shows 7,000 to 9,000 distinct CDR3 sequences, with around 60% occurring only once. The sample was CD4+ T cells from blood, cultured in vitro. The receptors come from a human donor who had recovered from COVID-19. Both conserved end residues are part of each CDR3. A D gene is named only where the DNA matches it firmly. Clone size is shown for a subset of rows, as once, few, many or a class of expanded clone.

len: 16; abundance: -; v_gene: TRBV15; j_gene: TRBJ1-6; d_gene: -; CDR3nt: TGTGCCACCAGCAGAGTTTTGGGACCGACGGATTCACCCCTCCACTTT; CDR3aa: CATSRVLGPTDSPLHF
len: 13; abundance: -; v_gene: TRBV29-1; j_gene: TRBJ2-7; d_gene: TRBD2; CDR3nt: TGCAGCGTCGTCGGACTAGCGGGGTTCGAGCAGTACTTC; CDR3aa: CSVVGLAGFEQYF
len: 14; abundance: -; v_gene: TRBV6-1; j_gene: TRBJ2-3; d_gene: -; CDR3nt: TGTGCCAGCGTCGGGGGCCTAAAAACGAATACGCAGTATTTT; CDR3aa: CASVGGLKTNTQYF
len: 15; abundance: -; v_gene: TRBV12-3/TRBV12-4; j_gene: TRBJ1-5; d_gene: TRBD1; CDR3nt: TGTGCCAGCAGAAGCGGACAGGGGACCAATCAGCCCCAGCATTTT; CDR3aa: CASRSGQGTNQPQHF
len: 13; abundance: -; v_gene: TRBV7-9; j_gene: TRBJ1-2; d_gene: -; CDR3nt: TGTGCCAGCAGCTTAGGAGGGAGGCATGGCTACACCTTC; CDR3aa: CASSLGGRHGYTF
len: 14; abundance: few; v_gene: TRBV5-8; j_gene: TRBJ1-2; d_gene: -; CDR3nt: TGTGCCAGCAGCTTTCGGGATAAGTGGCGTGGCTACACCTTC; CDR3aa: CASSFRDKWRGYTF
len: 16; abundance: few; v_gene: TRBV4-1; j_gene: TRBJ2-5; d_gene: TRBD2; CDR3nt: TGCGCCAGCAGCATTCTAGCGGGAGGAGGGTGGGAGACCCAGTACTTC; CDR3aa: CASSILAGGGWETQYF
len: 14; abundance: -; v_gene: TRBV7-9; j_gene: TRBJ1-1; d_gene: -; CDR3nt: TGTGCCAGCAGCTACGGCAGGGGTTTTGCTGAAGCTTTCTTT; CDR3aa: CASSYGRGFAEAFF
len: 15; abundance: -; v_gene: TRBV19; j_gene: TRBJ2-7; d_gene: -; CDR3nt: TGTGCCAGTAGTATCGGGCACCGTTCCTTTGACGAGCAGTACTTC; CDR3aa: CASSIGHRSFDEQYF
len: 12; abundance: -; v_gene: TRBV5-1; j_gene: TRBJ2-7; d_gene: -; CDR3nt: TGCGCCAGCAGCTTGGACACCTACGAGCAGTACTTC; CDR3aa: CASSLDTYEQYF
len: 16; abundance: few; v_gene: TRBV28; j_gene: TRBJ2-1; d_gene: TRBD2; CDR3nt: TGTGCCAGCAGTTTATGGGAAGCGGGAAGGTACAATGAGCAGTTCTTC; CDR3aa: CASSLWEAGRYNEQFF
len: 11; abundance: large; v_gene: TRBV10-3; j_gene: TRBJ2-7; d_gene: -; CDR3nt: TGTGCCATCTCAGGGGGGGACGAGCAGTACTTC; CDR3aa: CAISGGDEQYF
len: 14; abundance: -; v_gene: TRBV27; j_gene: TRBJ1-5; d_gene: -; CDR3nt: TGTGCCAGCAGTTTACGGGATAGAAATCAGCCCCAGCATTTT; CDR3aa: CASSLRDRNQPQHF
len: 12; abundance: -; v_gene: TRBV6-5; j_gene: TRBJ1-2; d_gene: -; CDR3nt: TGTGCCAGCAGTTACTCAGGGAACGGCTACACCTTC; CDR3aa: CASSYSGNGYTF
len: 12; abundance: few; v_gene: TRBV6-1; j_gene: TRBJ2-5; d_gene: -; CDR3nt: TGTGCCACCTTGTCGGAGGGAGAGACCCAGTACTTC; CDR3aa: CATLSEGETQYF